These 21 T cell receptor beta chains were all obtained from the same sample, sequenced in a study of cytomegalovirus exposure and HLA in healthy donors. PCR involved 60 Vbeta and 13 Jbeta primers. The protocol was immunoSEQ multiplex PCR, while the TCRdb copy is restricted to in-frame clones and leaves out a portion. The data hold approximately 150,000 clones, with more than 75% observed a single time. Sequencing used PBMCs. These receptors all stem from a woman aged 40 to 50 in good health and CMV-seronegative.

This chain connects TRBV7-2 to TRBJ2-1; TRBD2 agrees at 7 bases. Trimming at V came to 1 base and at J to 5 bases, leaving 11 bases not matched to a gene. This CDR3 has 17 amino acids. Germline values: CDR1 SGHTA, CDR2 FQGNSA. CDR3 region: CASSLVAAGPSNNEQFF. In nucleotides, the CDR3 is TGTGCCAGCAGCTTAGTTGCAGCGGGGCCGTCCAACAATGAGCAGTTCTTC. The whole variable domain, remainder taken from reference TRBV7-2 and TRBJ2-1, is GAGVSQSPSNKVTEKGKDVELRCDPISGHTALYWYRQSLGQGLEFLIYFQGNSAPDKSGLPSDRFSAERTGGSVSTLTIQRTQQEDSAVYLCASSLVAAGPSNNEQFFGPGTRLTVL.

DNA of the CDR3: TGTGCCAGCAGCTACGGCCGGGACAGAAATTCACCCCTCCACTTT. Translating gives CASSYGRDRNSPLHF. This chain connects TRBV6-5 to TRBJ1-6, with 7 positions matching TRBD1. Germline V CDR1 and CDR2: MNHEY, SVGAGI. The trim removed 6 bases at V and 7 bases at J, leaving 9 bases unmatched. The CDR3 has 15 amino acids.

This clone was seen once. The chain combines TRBV11-2 with TRBJ2-3, with no clear D. The ends were cut back, 5 bases at V and 4 bases at J, with 7 bases in the middle. The germline CDR1 and CDR2 sequences are SGHAT and FQNNGV. The CDR3 is 12 amino acids. CDR3 DNA: TGTGCCAGCAGCCCCTCTTCAGATACGCAGTATTTT. Protein product: CASSPSSDTQYF.

The rearrangement uses TRBV7-9 and TRBJ2-1; 9 nucleotides match TRBD2. The CDR3 has 18 residues. Trimming removed 1 base from V and 5 bases from J; junction bases left unmatched: 12. Per germline, CDR1 SEHNR and CDR2 FQNEAQ (reference sequence). The CDR3 loop reads CASSLGGQGQRGDNEQFF. The CDR3 DNA is TGTGCCAGCAGCTTAGGGGGGCAGGGACAGCGGGGGGACAATGAGCAGTTCTTC. The full variable domain, rest sourced from reference TRBV7-9 and TRBJ2-1, is DTGVSQNPRHKITKRGQNVTFRCDPISEHNRLYWYRQTLGQGPEFLTYFQNEAQLEKSRLLSDRFSAERPKGSFSTLEIQRTEQGDSAMYLCASSLGGQGQRGDNEQFFGPGTRLTVL.

The chain is built from TRBV10-3 and TRBJ2-7, with D maybe TRBD2 (5 bases). There are 15 residues in the CDR3. Germline V gene data show CDR1 as ENHRY and CDR2 as SYGVKD. V lost 0 bases to trimming and J lost 0 bases, with 9 bases between them. CDR3 sequence (DNA): TGTGCCATCAGTGAGTCCCCGGGGAGCTCCTACGAGCAGTACTTC. It codes for CAISESPGSSYEQYF.

This clone was picked up one time. The rearrangement joins TRBV11-1 to TRBJ1-1; TRBD1 is a possible D gene (6 bases). The CDR3 consists of 15 residues. The germline CDR1 and CDR2 sequences are SGHAT and FQDESV (reference sequence). V gave up 6 bases and J gave up 7 bases, with 21 bases separating them. DNA for the CDR3: TGTGCCAGCAGTCCGCTGGGGGGGCTTGGTGATGAAGCTTTCTTT. Protein: CASSPLGGLGDEAFF.

The V gene is TRBV4-1, the J gene TRBJ2-3, with 11 bases that match TRBD1. The germline V gene has CDR1 MGHRA and CDR2 YSYEKL. The length of the CDR3 is 19 residues. V was clipped by 3 bases and J by 2 bases; unmatched bases: 13. CDR3 bases: TGCGCCAGCAGCCACGGGAGGTCGGTGGACAGGGGGCCCACAGATACGCAGTATTTT. It translates to CASSHGRSVDRGPTDTQYF.

The rearrangement uses TRBV19 and TRBJ2-7; the D gene is possibly TRBD2 (5 bases). Germline lookup yields CDR1 LNHDA and CDR2 SQIVND (reference sequence). The germline V and J ends were trimmed by 3 bases and 6 bases, with 18 bases remaining between them. The CDR3 consists of 15 residues. DNA of the CDR3: TGTGCCAGTAGTATGAGTGCCAGAATCAGCGGCGAGCAGTACTTC. Encoded protein: CASSMSARISGEQYF. Full variable domain (outside the CDR3, taken from reference TRBV19 and TRBJ2-7): DGGITQSPKYLFRKEGQNVTLSCEQNLNHDAMYWYRQDPGQGLRLIYYSQIVNDFQKGDIAEGYSVSREKKESFPLTVTSAQKNPTAFYLCASSMSARISGEQYFGPGTRLTVT.

This clone occurred a few times. The rearrangement links TRBV29-1 to TRBJ2-1; no clear D gene. CDR1 is SQVTM, CDR2 ANQGSEA, per germline. CDR3 length: 14 residues. V was pared by 3 bases and J by 9 bases, with 18 bases between. The CDR3, as DNA: TGCAGCGTTGATGTCCGGCTAGATCTTAGTGAGCAGTTCTTC. Encoded protein: CSVDVRLDLSEQFF.

The V call is TRBV28, the J call TRBJ2-1, with TRBD2 as a possible D gene (5 bases). CDR1 and CDR2 (germline): MDHEN, SYDVKM. With 4 bases removed from V and 8 bases from J, the gap between germline ends came to 15 bases. The CDR3 is made up of 14 amino acids. The CDR3 spells CASSSRDPSYEQFF. The CDR3 region has the DNA TGTGCCAGCAGTTCCCGGGATCCGTCCTATGAGCAGTTCTTC.

The chain is built from TRBV27 and TRBJ1-2; 9 positions match TRBD1. Germline loops: CDR1 MNHEY, CDR2 SMNVEV (reference sequence). V lost 1 base, J lost 8 bases, and 14 bases stayed unmatched. The CDR3 covers 17 residues. CDR3 sequence reads: CASSLFPPATGGRGYTF. The DNA of the CDR3 is TGTGCCAGCAGTTTATTCCCCCCGGCGACAGGGGGACGGGGCTACACCTTC.

CDR3 nucleotide sequence: TGTGCCAGCAGTCGCCTAGCGGGAGGGGCCTACAATGAGCAGTTCTTC. Translated, it gives CASSRLAGGAYNEQFF. This sequence joins TRBV5-5 and TRBJ2-1, with 12 positions matching TRBD2. The germline CDR1 and CDR2 sequences are SGHKS and YYEKEE (reference sequence). The CDR3 has 16 amino acids. The ends lost 5 bases at V and 2 bases at J; junction bases unmatched: 5.

The chain uses TRBV12-5 and TRBJ1-5; a possible D gene is TRBD1 (6 bases). CDR3 length: 14 residues. Germline V gives CDR1 LGHNT, CDR2 FRNRAP. Trimming removed 3 bases at V and 7 bases at J, with 13 bases between. CDR3 sequence reads: CASGFWGGGQPQHF. The DNA for the CDR3 is TGTGCTAGTGGTTTTTGGGGGGGCGGGCAGCCCCAGCATTTT.

J is TRBJ1-5 and V is TRBV2; 11 bases map to TRBD1. The CDR3 is 17 amino acids. V dropped 5 bases and J dropped 4; count of bases not matched to a gene: 10. Looked up from germline, CDR1 is SNHLY and CDR2 is FYNNEI. CDR3 coding DNA: TGTGCCAGCAGTCCCGGGACAGGGGGATTGGGGAATCAGCCCCAGCATTTT. Translating it yields CASSPGTGGLGNQPQHF.

The chain uses TRBV19 and TRBJ1-3; TRBD1 agrees at 7 bases. Trimming removed 1 base from V and 3 bases from J; junction bases left unmatched: 6. This CDR3 spans 16 amino acids. Germline V gene sequence: CDR1 LNHDA, CDR2 SQIVND (reference sequence). CDR3 nucleotide sequence: TGTGCCAGTAGTATAGGCGGGACAGACTTTGGAAACACCATATATTTT. Translation gives CASSIGGTDFGNTIYF.

V usage is TRBV4-1 and J usage is TRBJ2-3, with D possibly being TRBD1 (6 bases). The CDR3 has 20 amino acids. Germline V gene data show CDR1 as MGHRA and CDR2 as YSYEKL. V lost 1 base, J lost 0 bases, and 23 bases lay in between. The CDR3 region has the DNA TGCGCCAGCAGCCAAGCTTCTACCGGGACACTTCCTTTTAGCACAGATACGCAGTATTTT. Amino acids: CASSQASTGTLPFSTDTQYF.

J is TRBJ2-5 and V is TRBV29-1; the D is unclear. The J call may be faulty, since TRBJ2-7 better matches the DNA end. This CDR3 is 14 amino acids long. Looked up from germline, CDR1 is SQVTM and CDR2 is ANQGSEA. The CDR3 spells CSVGGGVSGYEQYF. CDR3 nucleotides: TGCAGCGTTGGAGGCGGAGTATCCGGATACGAGCAGTACTTC.

The chain recombines TRBV7-6 with TRBJ2-1; 8 bases are a match to TRBD2. Germline lookup yields CDR1 SGHVS and CDR2 FNYEAQ. Losses at the gene ends were 5 bases for V and 9 bases for J; bases not matched to a gene: 9. The CDR3 extends over 14 amino acids. The CDR3 DNA reads as TGTGCCAGCAGCCCCGAGCGGGAGATTTTTGAGCAGTTCTTC. Translating it yields CASSPEREIFEQFF. The whole variable domain, filled in from reference TRBV7-6 and TRBJ2-1, reads GAGVSQSPRYKVTKRGQDVALRCDPISGHVSLYWYRQALGQGPEFLTYFNYEAQQDKSGLPNDRFSAERPEGSISTLTIQRTEQRDSAMYRCASSPEREIFEQFFGPGTRLTVL.

This chain joins TRBV6-4 and TRBJ2-5, with 9 bases matching TRBD1. V lost 2 bases and J lost 2; bases outside the gene matches: 6. Germline V gene sequence: CDR1 MRHNA, CDR2 SNTAGT. CDR3 size: 16 residues. The CDR3 DNA sequence: TGTGCCAGCAGTGACGATCCGGGACAGGGTCAAGAGACCCAGTACTTC. Its protein product is CASSDDPGQGQETQYF.

This clone was detected only once. This chain connects TRBV12-5 to TRBJ1-1; 7 nucleotides match TRBD1. V dropped 6 bases and J dropped 3; count of bases not matched to a gene: 16. Per the germline V gene, CDR1 is LGHNT and CDR2 is FRNRAP. This CDR3 is 17 amino acids long. The CDR3 DNA sequence: TGTGCTAGTGGCCTCGGGGACCTTAGGGGGCCCGACACTGAAGCTTTCTTT. Its translation is CASGLGDLRGPDTEAFF.

The chain carries TRBV18 and TRBJ1-1; no clear D. Germline values: CDR1 KGHSH, CDR2 LQKENI. The germline V and J ends were trimmed by 1 base and 3 bases, with 6 bases remaining between them. This CDR3 region has 13 residues. The CDR3 region has the DNA TGTGCCAGCTCACCACGAGGTCACACTGAAGCTTTCTTT. This gives the protein CASSPRGHTEAFF. The whole variable domain, remainder taken from reference TRBV18 and TRBJ1-1, is NAGVMQNPRHLVRRRGQEARLRCSPMKGHSHVYWYRQLPEEGLKFMVYLQKENIIDESGMPKERFSAEFPKEGPSILRIQQVVRGDSAAYFCASSPRGHTEAFFGQGTRLTVV.